The rows below give T cell receptor beta chains drawn from one sample of a study of blood T cell repertoires in COVID-19. This table comes from immunoSEQ multiplex PCR, and its TCRdb copy is limited to in-frame clones, with some not included. The sample shows 60,000 to 70,000 clones, 65% to 75% of them seen only once. Sequenced material: peripheral blood. Receptor source: a woman older than 75 with acute or convalescent COVID-19. The CDR3 runs from the conserved cysteine through the conserved F or W. Size tells how often a clone was seen (once, few, many) or the class of an expanded clone, and some rows leave it out.

CDR3 protein	V gene	J gene	clone size
CASSLSYSGTDYNEQFF	TRBV5-6	TRBJ2-1	-
CASGVGMEKLFF	TRBV19	TRBJ1-4	-
CASSDQAGPEETQYF	TRBV4-2	TRBJ2-5	-
CASSQSRAGETSGANVLTF	TRBV23-1	TRBJ2-6	-
CASSLARTGGRRRYF	TRBV7-8	TRBJ2-7	-
CASSPGQGLSPLHF	TRBV28	TRBJ1-6	-
CASSQVKQGARTYNSPLHF	TRBV4-1	TRBJ1-6	-
CASRRGARSNQPQHF	TRBV10-1	TRBJ1-5	-
CASRPGTSGRRGWQETQYF	TRBV2	TRBJ2-5	-
CASSPRQGTNEKLFF	TRBV27	TRBJ1-4	-
CATSDFEGRNNNEQFF	TRBV24-1	TRBJ2-1	-
CAIKWDRRSYEQYF	TRBV10-3	TRBJ2-7	few
CASSLEWGGEQYF	TRBV12-3/TRBV12-4	TRBJ2-7	-
CASRSRGSYEQYF	TRBV28	TRBJ2-7	few
CATSGHGSYNEQFF	TRBV24-1	TRBJ2-1	-
CASSLEAASTEAFF	TRBV5-1	TRBJ1-1	-
CATSMTSGPQETQYF	TRBV28	TRBJ2-5	once
CASSLGLAGGTQYF	TRBV6-5	TRBJ2-5	-
CASIDQPREKLFF	TRBV2	TRBJ1-4	once
CAGRDLYEQYF	TRBV2	TRBJ2-7	medium-sized
CASSTRDSTNEKLFF	TRBV21-1	TRBJ1-4	few
CASTEGNQPQHF	TRBV28	TRBJ1-5	-
CASRGGGPKPPEAFF	TRBV6-5	TRBJ1-1	-
CASSFLRERENIQYF	TRBV5-6	TRBJ2-4	-
CATHRTGGEKLFF	TRBV6-5	TRBJ1-4	-
CASSLGQPNEQFF	TRBV5-4	TRBJ2-1	-
CASRLGGLAGLDNEQFF	TRBV12-2	TRBJ2-1	-
CAWSVAGGTEAFF	TRBV30	TRBJ1-1	-
CASSFRQPQHF	TRBV5-1	TRBJ1-5	-
CSASAGGGNTIYF	TRBV20-1	TRBJ1-3	-
CASSKVRGGELFF	TRBV5-6	TRBJ2-2	-
CATLTPGQGQVDTQYF	TRBV15	TRBJ2-3	-
CASSIDMTGKASKNIQYF	TRBV19	TRBJ2-4	-
CAISEATPGQSNEKLFF	TRBV10-3	TRBJ1-4	-
CASALQQARNTIYF	TRBV6-5	TRBJ1-3	-
CASNDPGAGGIVEQFF	TRBV27	TRBJ2-1	-
CASSFRGSDYTF	TRBV18	TRBJ1-2	-
CASSRTGVGEKLFF	TRBV5-4	TRBJ1-4	-
CASTATPQENEQFF	TRBV7-3	TRBJ2-1	-
CASSDWNRGPYNEQFF	TRBV6-4	TRBJ2-1	few
CASSATSGHVQTQYF	TRBV2	TRBJ2-5	-
CASSSGTGDTGELFF	TRBV6-2/TRBV6-3	TRBJ2-2	-
CASSVGTSESTDTQYF	TRBV9	TRBJ2-3	-
CASSLRSGTGNEQYF	TRBV5-6	TRBJ2-7	many